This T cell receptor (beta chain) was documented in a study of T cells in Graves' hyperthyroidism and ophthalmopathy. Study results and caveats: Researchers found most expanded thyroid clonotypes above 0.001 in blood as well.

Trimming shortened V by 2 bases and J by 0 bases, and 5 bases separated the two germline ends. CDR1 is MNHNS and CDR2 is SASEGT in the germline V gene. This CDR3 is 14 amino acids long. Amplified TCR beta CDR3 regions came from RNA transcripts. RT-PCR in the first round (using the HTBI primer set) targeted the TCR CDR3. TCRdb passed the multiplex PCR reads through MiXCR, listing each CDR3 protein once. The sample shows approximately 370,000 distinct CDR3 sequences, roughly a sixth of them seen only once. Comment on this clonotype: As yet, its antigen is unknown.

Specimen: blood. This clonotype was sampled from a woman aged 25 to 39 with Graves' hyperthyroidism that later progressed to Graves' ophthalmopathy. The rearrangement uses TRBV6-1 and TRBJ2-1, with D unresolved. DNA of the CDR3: TGTGCCAGCAGTGAAATCGACTCCTACAATGAGCAGTTCTTC. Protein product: CASSEIDSYNEQFF.